Listed here are 15 T cell receptor beta chains from one sample, sequenced in a study of blood T cells in healthy people across ages (dated by TCRdb to 2015 to 2017). The protocol used for the library was 5' RACE. The run used an Illumina HiSeq 2500. The second PCR ran for about 6 to 11 cycles and used a J-beta primer mix along with a sample-barcoded 5' primer. TCRdb reworked the public reads: Q25 trimming with fastp, MiXCR clone assembly, productive beta chains retained. Merged by CDR3 protein, the rows form single entries marked with the most common genes and DNA. For this sample there are 1.5 million to 2 million distinct CDR3 sequences; roughly 27% appear just once. Jointly, the top ten make up more than 6% of the sample. Sequenced input: blood. The receptors originated from a woman younger than 45 in good health.

The chain recombines TRBV2 with TRBJ1-2; D remains unclear. Germline CDR1 is SNHLY and CDR2 is FYNNEI. Trimming took 7 bases from V and 3 from J, leaving 6 bases between them. There are 11 residues in the CDR3. The DNA for the CDR3 is TGTGCCAGCAAAGAATACTATGGCTACACCTTC. It yields the protein CASKEYYGYTF. Based on the CDR3 plus reference TRBV2 and TRBJ1-2, the full variable domain is EPEVTQTPSHQVTQMGQEVILRCVPISNHLYFYWYRQILGQKVEFLVSFYNNEISEKSEIFDDQFSVERPDGSNFTLKIRSTKLEDSAMYFCASKEYYGYTFGSGTRLTVV.

This clonotype was recorded many times. CDR3: CSEKGEREQFF. CDR3 sequence (DNA): TGCAGCGAGAAGGGAGAGCGTGAGCAGTTCTTC. This chain connects TRBV20-1 to TRBJ2-1, with D perhaps matching TRBD2 (5 bases). Germline CDR1 reads DFQATT; CDR2 reads SNEGSKA (reference sequence). CDR3 length: 11 residues.

The chain is built from TRBV29-1 and TRBJ2-3, with D hard to call. Germline V lookup: CDR1 SQVTM, CDR2 ANQGSEA. V shed 5 bases and J shed 1 base, with 13 bases lying between them. This CDR3 region has 14 residues. CDR3 DNA sequence: TGCAGCGTTTGGGCGGTATGGGGCACAGATACGCAGTATTTT. The encoded protein is CSVWAVWGTDTQYF.

With respect to this clonotype: A read error is possible here, since a much larger clone lies one base away. The genes are TRBV20-1 and TRBJ2-5; D is undetermined. V was pared by 1 base and J by 11 bases, with 17 bases between. Looked up from germline, CDR1 is DFQATT and CDR2 is SNEGSKA (reference sequence). This CDR3 comprises 13 residues. The CDR3 DNA reads as TGCAGTGCTAGAGCTCTCAGTCCCGGAGATCAGTACTTC. Amino acid sequence: CSARALSPGDQYF.

The chain uses TRBV20-1 and TRBJ2-2; perhaps TRBD2 as D (5 bases). Trimming cost V 3 bases and J 3 bases, with 5 bases left between them. Germline loops: CDR1 DFQATT, CDR2 SNEGSKA (reference sequence). The CDR3 covers 12 residues. The CDR3 is CSARRDTGELFF. The CDR3 DNA reads as TGCAGTGCTAGGAGGGACACCGGGGAGCTGTTTTTT.

This clonotype was detected a few times. The chain combines TRBV7-9 with TRBJ1-2; the match to TRBD1 covers 7 bases. CDR3 length equals 12 residues. Germline V gene data show CDR1 as SEHNR and CDR2 as FQNEAQ (reference sequence). V was pared by 5 bases and J by 13 bases, with 10 bases of the junction left unmatched. The CDR3 protein is CASSLQPRDSTF. For the CDR3, the DNA is TGTGCCAGCAGCCTACAACCCCGGGACAGCACCTTC.

As regards this clonotype: The germline gene is not matched at one end of the junction; a read error may be the cause. The chain joins TRBV6-5 to TRBJ2-4; a possible D gene is TRBD1 (6 bases). This CDR3 has 14 amino acids. Germline lookup yields CDR1 MNHEY and CDR2 SVGAGI. CDR3 sequence reads: CASRGGVAKNIQDF. CDR3 bases: TGTGCCAGCAGAGGGGGAGTAGCCAAAAACATTCAGGACTTC.

This clonotype was counted ten times or more. The chain carries TRBV11-1 and TRBJ1-2; possible D gene TRBD1, 5 bases. CDR3 length: 14 amino acids. Looked up from germline, CDR1 is SGHAT and CDR2 is FQDESV (reference sequence). The V end was cut by 5 bases, the J end by 8 bases, with 18 bases between. The DNA for the CDR3 is TGTGCCAGCAGCCCTCCGGGACGCGGAAAGGGCTACACCTTC. Its translation is CASSPPGRGKGYTF.

The V and J genes are TRBV5-1 and TRBJ2-7; D assignment may be TRBD1 or TRBD2 (6 bases each). Trimming took 0 bases from V and 2 from J, leaving 15 bases between them. The CDR3 sequence is 16 residues long. CDR1 SGHRS and CDR2 YFSETQ come from the germline V gene. CDR3 sequence: CASSLVGGDKTYEQYF. The CDR3 DNA reads as TGCGCCAGCAGCTTGGTAGGCGGGGACAAGACCTACGAGCAGTACTTC.

V is TRBV21-1 and J is TRBJ2-1; TRBD1 is the table's D call, not checked against the DNA. TRBV21-1 is listed as a pseudogene. The CDR3 is 12 amino acids. The CDR3 DNA follows: TGTGCCAGCAATTGGGGGGTCCGAGAGCAGTTCTTC. It yields the protein CASNWGVREQFF.

Note on this clonotype: This sequence is one base from a far larger clone and is likely a read error. The CDR3: CASGLRGTGANVLTF. The CDR3 DNA reads as TGCGCCAGCGGCCTCAGGGGGACAGGGGCCAACGTCCTGACTTTC. The chain joins TRBV5-1 to TRBJ2-6; the match to TRBD1 covers 7 bases. The germline CDR1 and CDR2 sequences are SGHRS and YFSETQ. The CDR3 has 15 residues. V dropped 7 bases and J dropped 4; count of bases not matched to a gene: 8.

The genes are TRBV7-2 and TRBJ1-4, with 9 bases that match TRBD1. This CDR3 contains 15 residues. Germline CDR1 is SGHTA and CDR2 is FQGNSA. With 5 bases clipped from V and 7 bases from J, the junction kept 8 bases outside the gene matches. CDR3 coding DNA: TGTGCCAGCAGCGGAGGACAGGGGAGGAGTGAAAAACTGTTTTTT. Its protein product is CASSGGQGRSEKLFF.

This clonotype was picked up a small number of times. This chain connects TRBV12-3 or TRBV12-4 to TRBJ2-2; D unresolved. V lost 2 bases and J 3 bases, leaving 10 bases between the germline ends. The CDR3 runs to 15 residues. The CDR3 loop reads CASSLKPPDTGELFF. The CDR3 DNA follows: TGTGCCAGCAGTTTAAAGCCCCCGGACACCGGGGAGCTGTTTTTT.

This clonotype appeared a few times. The chain combines TRBV9 with TRBJ2-4; no definite D call. Trimming cost V 0 bases and J 13 bases, with 17 bases left between them. Germline CDR1 is SGDLS and CDR2 is YYNGEE. CDR3 length: 14 residues. CDR3 coding DNA: TGTGCCAGCAGCGTAGCTTTTAGAACAATGGAGCAGTACTTC. It is translated as CASSVAFRTMEQYF.

The V and J genes are TRBV28 and TRBJ1-4; 8 bases map to TRBD1. The V gene's germline CDR1 is MDHEN and CDR2 SYDVKM. This CDR3 is built from 15 residues. The V and J ends lost 6 bases and 7 bases, in that order; junction bases with no gene match: 10. CDR3 region: CASRPTGGVGEKLFF. The CDR3 DNA reads as TGTGCCAGCAGACCTACAGGGGGAGTGGGTGAAAAACTGTTTTTT.